The 15 T cell receptor beta chains given below trace back to one sample, sequenced in a study of beta chain features in type 1 diabetes. The entirety of the isolated RNA underwent reverse transcription, so expressed TCRB transcripts were sequenced. TCRdb keeps only in-frame clones here, not all; method: immunoSEQ multiplex PCR. The repertoire consists of 250,000 to 300,000 clones, with 8% occurring once and the leading ten covering more than 1%. Sequenced sample: central memory CD4+ T cells from blood. These receptors were collected from a woman under 30 in good health.

The chain combines TRBV7-2 with TRBJ2-1, with a weak D call TRBD2 (5 bases). Germline V gene sequence: CDR1 SGHTA, CDR2 FQGNSA. The CDR3 spans 13 residues. V lost 5 bases and J lost 8, with 13 bases in between. The CDR3 reads CASSPLFGDEQFF. CDR3 nucleotides: TGTGCCAGCAGCCCCCTGTTCGGGGATGAGCAGTTCTTC.

This clone was counted between two and nine times. This chain joins TRBV7-2 and TRBJ1-4, with D possibly TRBD1 on 6 matching bases. The CDR3 loop spans 12 amino acids. The V and J ends lost 8 bases and 10 bases respectively, with 14 bases between them. Germline assignment: CDR1 SGHTA and CDR2 FQGNSA. The CDR3 reads CASGGQDGKLFF. The CDR3 DNA reads as TGTGCCAGCGGGGGGCAGGACGGAAAACTGTTTTTT.

The chain uses TRBV6-5 and TRBJ1-5; 7 positions match TRBD1. Germline loops: CDR1 MNHEY, CDR2 SVGAGI. The CDR3 sequence is 15 residues long. Trimming at V came to 4 bases and at J to 1 base, leaving 4 bases not matched to a gene. This CDR3 reads CASSLQGFSNQPQHF. DNA of the CDR3: TGTGCCAGCAGTTTACAGGGGTTCAGCAATCAGCCCCAGCATTTT.

This clone was picked up many times. The chain is built from TRBV29-1 and TRBJ1-1; TRBD1 is a possible D gene (6 bases). V was trimmed by 1 base and J by 5 bases, leaving 20 bases between them. The CDR3 length is 16 residues. Germline CDR1 SQVTM, CDR2 ANQGSEA. For the CDR3, the DNA is TGCAGCGTTGAAGTCCCCCCTTCCAGGGGCTATACTGAAGCTTTCTTT. It encodes CSVEVPPSRGYTEAFF.

CDR3 region: CATSRDQKGNTEAFF. The CDR3 DNA sequence: TGTGCCACCAGCAGAGATCAGAAGGGGAACACTGAAGCTTTCTTT. The J gene is TRBJ1-1, the V gene TRBV15; D is unresolved. The V gene's germline CDR1 is LNHNV and CDR2 YYDKDF (reference sequence). This CDR3 comprises 15 residues. Trimming stripped 0 bases from V and 1 base from J, with 9 bases between.

The V call is TRBV29-1, the J call TRBJ2-3; D uncertain. CDR3 length: 12 residues. CDR1 is SQVTM, CDR2 ANQGSEA, per germline. Trimming left V 4 bases short and J 6 bases short, with 11 bases between. CDR3 loop: CSVAVSGDTQYF. As DNA, the CDR3 is TGCAGCGTTGCCGTGAGTGGGGATACGCAGTATTTT.

V and J are TRBV11-2 and TRBJ2-1, with no clear D. V was pared by 5 bases and J by 12 bases, with 11 bases between. Per germline, CDR1 SGHAT and CDR2 FQNNGV. The CDR3 length is 11 residues. The CDR3 DNA reads TGTGCCAGCAGCCCTCAGGTGGGGCAGTTCTTC. It codes for CASSPQVGQFF.

This clone was detected only a few times. CDR3 amino acids: CAWSALTGTGNTIYF. The CDR3 region has the DNA TGTGCCTGGAGTGCACTGACAGGGACTGGAAACACCATATATTTT. The gene calls are TRBV30 and TRBJ1-3, with TRBD1 matching 7 bases. The CDR3 extends over 15 amino acids. Germline CDR1 GTSNPN, CDR2 SVGIG (reference sequence). V trimming: 1 base; J trimming: 2 bases; junction bases outside the gene matches: 5.

The chain combines TRBV6-5 with TRBJ2-1, with D hard to call. V lost 5 bases to trimming and J lost 0 bases, with 8 bases between them. CDR1 and CDR2 from the germline V gene are MNHEY and SVGAGI. This CDR3 spans 14 amino acids. The CDR3 DNA reads TGTGCCAGCAGTCGGGCAGTCTCCTACAATGAGCAGTTCTTC. It encodes CASSRAVSYNEQFF.

The chain couples TRBV2 to TRBJ2-3; D unclear. Germline CDR1 reads SNHLY; CDR2 reads FYNNEI. Trimming cost V 8 bases and J 5 bases, with 14 bases left between them. This CDR3 comprises 13 residues. CDR3 protein: CASLPRTLDTQYF. CDR3 in DNA: TGTGCCAGCCTACCCAGGACCCTAGATACGCAGTATTTT. The variable domain in full, with the rest retrieved from reference TRBV2 and TRBJ2-3, is EPEVTQTPSHQVTQMGQEVILRCVPISNHLYFYWYRQILGQKVEFLVSFYNNEISEKSEIFDDQFSVERPDGSNFTLKIRSTKLEDSAMYFCASLPRTLDTQYFGPGTRLTVL.

By share of the sample, this clone is medium-sized. This chain joins TRBV14 and TRBJ2-7; possibly TRBD2 for D (6 bases). Germline assignment: CDR1 SGHDN and CDR2 FVKESK. The V gene lost 2 bases and the J gene lost 2 bases, with 13 bases spanning the gap. This CDR3 contains 15 residues. The CDR3 protein is CASSQMGGRAYEQYF. CDR3 DNA sequence: TGTGCCAGCAGCCAAATGGGGGGAAGAGCCTACGAGCAGTACTTC.

This clone was observed a few times. The chain couples TRBV7-8 to TRBJ1-2; 10 bases are shared with TRBD1. Trimming removed 5 bases from V and 7 bases from J; junction bases left unmatched: 7. CDR3 length: 14 residues. Germline CDR1 and CDR2: SGHVS and FQNEAQ. CDR3 nucleotide sequence: TGTGCCAGCAGCCGTAGACAGGGGGCGGGTGGCTACACCTTC. Its translation is CASSRRQGAGGYTF.

Regarding this clone: The conserved closing phenylalanine or tryptophan is absent in this CDR3, likely reflecting a read error. No DNA is shown, since the ends of the CDR3 on it are uncertain; the CDR3 is the one TCRdb lists. This chain connects TRBV7-3 to TRBJ1-1. Germline V gene lookup returns CDR1 SGHTA and CDR2 FQGTGA. The CDR3 extends over 8 residues, inclusive of both ends. The CDR3 sequence is CASSPEMR.

This clone has only a few counts. The DNA for the CDR3 is TGTGCCAGCAGCTCCTCGACGTTGTACAATGAGCAGTTCTTC. Its translation is CASSSSTLYNEQFF. The genes are TRBV7-6 and TRBJ2-1; D unresolved. The germline gives CDR1 SGHVS, CDR2 FNYEAQ. There are 14 residues in the CDR3. Deletions cut 4 bases from V and 4 bases from J, with 11 bases between.

This clone turned up a few times. The CDR3 region is CASSSPRLAGGFQETQYF. Here the CDR3 DNA reads TGTGCCAGCAGCTCGCCGAGACTAGCGGGAGGGTTTCAAGAGACCCAGTACTTC. V and J are TRBV7-9 and TRBJ2-5, with 14 bases aligning to TRBD2. The CDR3 length is 18 residues. Germline trimming cut 4 bases from V and 2 bases from J; bases unmatched to any gene: 9. Per germline, CDR1 SEHNR and CDR2 FQNEAQ (reference sequence).